The TCR beta chain described here comes from a study of cytomegalovirus exposure and HLA in healthy donors. General study points: The study designated 150 or so TCR beta chains cytomegalovirus-associated. A few V segments could not be told apart, such as TRBV6-2 and TRBV6-3, and were left out. As was reported, the classifier diagnosed cytomegalovirus status with high specificity and sensitivity.

In the case of this clone: Its antigen is unidentified.

PCR used 60 Vbeta primers and 13 Jbeta primers. Measured with immunoSEQ multiplex PCR; TCRdb has only the in-frame clones, and not every one. The sample lists some 110,000 clones; about four fifths were seen once. The germline V gene encodes CDR1 SNHLY and CDR2 FYNNEI. CDR3 length equals 12 residues. The V end was cut by 6 bases, the J end by 8 bases, with 11 bases between. This chain connects TRBV2 to TRBJ2-4, with D unresolved. Material for sequencing was PBMCs. This TCR came from a man under 40 in good health and CMV-seronegative. This CDR3 is CASSLDSYIQYF. As DNA, the CDR3 is TGTGCCAGCAGCTTAGACTCTTACATTCAGTACTTC.